This T cell receptor (beta chain) was identified in a study of T cells in Graves' hyperthyroidism and ophthalmopathy. RNA transcripts yielded amplified TCR beta CDR3 regions. Primed by the HTBI set, a first-round RT-PCR was run on the TCR CDR3. TCRdb reprocessed the multiplex PCR reads with MiXCR, giving one entry per CDR3 protein. The sample includes about 55,000 distinct CDR3 sequences, roughly 50% seen only once; the top ten take more than 3%. Uncontrolled infection, other autoimmune disease, pregnancy or lactation disqualified patients from enrolment. On the basis of clinical symptoms, serum thyroxine and TRAb, thyroid ultrasound and orbital computed tomography, diagnoses were made. V was clipped by 6 bases and J by 1 base; unmatched bases: 10. The CDR3 is 15 residues long. Germline V CDR1 and CDR2: DFQATT, SNEGSKA (reference sequence). This clonotype was seen at least ten times.

This clonotype was obtained from a woman in her sixties or seventies with Graves' ophthalmopathy. The gene calls are TRBV20-1 and TRBJ2-3, with 7 bases lining up with TRBD2. The sample comprised blood. CDR3 residues: CSAPEGGSGTDTQYF. Written as DNA, the CDR3 is TGCAGTGCCCCCGAGGGCGGGAGCGGCACAGATACGCAGTATTTT.